The 12 T cell receptor beta chains below come from one sample, sequenced in a study of identical twins. TCRdb used MiXCR to reprocess the 5' RACE reads, holding one entry per CDR3 protein. This table holds around 530,000 distinct CDR3 sequences, roughly 15% found once. This sample was also put to use in a study of yellow fever vaccine responses in identical twins.

Sequences were obtained from CD4+ T cells sorted from blood. The receptors stem from a woman aged 18-35 years in good health.

Many counts were recorded for this clonotype. The gene calls are TRBV20-1 and TRBJ2-3; 7 positions agree with TRBD2. The V segment lost 3 bases and the J segment 4 bases; nucleotides outside the gene matches: 13. This CDR3 has 16 amino acids. Germline assignment: CDR1 DFQATT and CDR2 SNEGSKA (reference sequence). The CDR3 spells CSASLPGWGGADTQYF. In DNA, the CDR3 is TGCAGTGCTAGCCTCCCTGGGTGGGGGGGGGCAGATACGCAGTATTTT.

In its sample, this clonotype was seen a few times. The CDR3 DNA reads as TGCAGTGCCCCCCCGGCTAGCGGGGAATATTACAATGAGCAGTTCTTC. It yields the protein CSAPPASGEYYNEQFF. The gene calls are TRBV20-1 and TRBJ2-1; 9 bases agree with TRBD2. V lost 6 bases and J lost 4; bases outside the gene matches: 13. The CDR3 is made up of 16 amino acids. Looked up from germline, CDR1 is DFQATT and CDR2 is SNEGSKA (reference sequence).

The V call is TRBV27, the J call TRBJ2-1; TRBD1 agrees at 11 bases. V lost 6 bases and J lost 9; bases outside the gene matches: 7. Germline V gene lookup returns CDR1 MNHEY and CDR2 SMNVEV (reference sequence). CDR3 size: 14 residues. This chain's CDR3 is CASRGTGGMSEQFF. CDR3 DNA sequence: TGTGCCAGCAGGGGGACAGGGGGGATGAGTGAGCAGTTCTTC.

This clonotype occurred a few times. The V gene is TRBV12-3 or TRBV12-4, the J gene TRBJ2-4; TRBD2 matches at 8 bases. The CDR3 consists of 15 residues. Trimming at V came to 6 bases and at J to 1 base, leaving 5 bases not matched to a gene. CDR3 loop: CASRSGGVAKNIQYF. CDR3 coding DNA: TGTGCCAGCAGATCCGGGGGGGTTGCCAAAAACATTCAGTACTTC.

The V call is TRBV11-2, the J call TRBJ2-2; 8 nucleotides agree with TRBD2. Trimming removed 5 bases from V and 7 bases from J; junction bases left unmatched: 9. The germline V gene encodes CDR1 SGHAT and CDR2 FQNNGV. This CDR3 is 15 amino acids long. The CDR3 DNA follows: TGTGCCAGCAGCGGGGGACTAGTGTCCTACGGGGAGCTGTTTTTT. Residues: CASSGGLVSYGELFF.

This clonotype was counted at least ten times. The CDR3 loop reads CASSVGASGSYEQFF. The CDR3 DNA reads as TGTGCCAGCAGCGTGGGGGCTAGCGGGAGTTATGAGCAGTTCTTC. The chain couples TRBV9 to TRBJ2-1, with 10 bases fitting TRBD2. The ends lost 2 bases at V and 8 bases at J; junction bases unmatched: 7. The CDR3 sequence is 15 residues long. Germline V CDR1 and CDR2: SGDLS, YYNGEE.

The genes are TRBV6-1 and TRBJ2-7; D gene ambiguous. The CDR3 is 16 residues long. CDR1 and CDR2 from the germline V gene are MNHNS and SASEGT. V shed 6 bases and J shed 0 bases, with 18 bases lying between them. The CDR3 region is CASSPDGAASSYEQYV. CDR3 coding DNA: TGTGCCAGCAGCCCAGATGGCGCGGCAAGCTCCTACGAGCAGTACGTC.

This clonotype was counted between two and nine times. V usage is TRBV5-1 and J usage is TRBJ2-3; D is perhaps TRBD2 (6 bases). This CDR3 spans 14 amino acids. Deletions cut 4 bases from V and 3 bases from J, with 12 bases between. Germline CDR1 and CDR2: SGHRS and YFSETQ. This chain's CDR3 is CASSAGSLTDTQYF. The CDR3 coding sequence is TGCGCCAGCAGCGCCGGGAGTCTGACAGATACGCAGTATTTT.

This clonotype was picked up many times. The chain links TRBV29-1 to TRBJ1-3; D is possibly TRBD1 (6 bases). V lost 6 bases to trimming and J lost 4 bases, with 10 bases between them. This CDR3 is 12 amino acids long. Looked up from germline, CDR1 is SQVTM and CDR2 is ANQGSEA. The chain's CDR3 is CSVYREGNTIYF. The DNA of the CDR3 is TGCAGCGTCTACAGGGAGGGAAACACCATATATTTT.

The V gene is TRBV27, the J gene TRBJ2-7; TRBD1 matches 10 bases. Trimming took 8 bases from V and 2 from J; bases not matched to a gene: 6. Germline values: CDR1 MNHEY, CDR2 SMNVEV (reference sequence). The CDR3 contains 14 residues. CDR3 nucleotides: TGTGCCAGCGGTCCCGGGACAGGGGCCTACGAGCAGTACTTC. Protein: CASGPGTGAYEQYF.

This clonotype was seen a few times. V is TRBV14 and J is TRBJ1-1; perhaps TRBD1 as D (6 bases). This CDR3 region has 15 residues. Germline CDR1 and CDR2: SGHDN and FVKESK. V lost 4 bases, J lost 1 base, and 13 bases lay in between. The CDR3 DNA reads as TGTGCCAGCAGCCCATCCAGGGGAAGGAACACTGAAGCTTTCTTT. Its protein product is CASSPSRGRNTEAFF.

This clonotype occurred many times. The chain joins TRBV5-1 to TRBJ2-5, with D unresolved. Trimming removed 1 base from V and 2 bases from J, with 6 bases in between. The CDR3 is 13 residues long. The germline CDR1 and CDR2 sequences are SGHRS and YFSETQ. Written as DNA, the CDR3 is TGCGCCAGCAGCTTGAGTCCTCAAGAGACCCAGTACTTC. Translated, it gives CASSLSPQETQYF.